The clone carrying this T cell receptor beta chain was observed many times. Its cognate antigen is unknown. MiXCR, applied by TCRdb to the 5' RACE reads, yields one record per CDR3 protein. The sample carries around 26,000 distinct CDR3 sequences, 2.5% to 4% recorded once. The record originates from a study of neurological immune-mediated disorders. Study at large: Of the 35 or so patients who had multiple sclerosis, roughly 31 had the relapsing-remitting form and 3 had the secondary progressive form.

Study-wide results and caveats: Phylogenetic grouping placed 18 of 34 multiple sclerosis patients' repertoires in one related-CDR3 cluster, a possible signature.

Germline V CDR1 and CDR2: SEHNR, FQNEAQ (reference sequence). The CDR3 contains 18 residues. Losses at the gene ends were 3 bases for V and 1 base for J; bases not matched to a gene: 13. This clonotype was sampled from a woman aged 25 to 45 with multiple sclerosis. The chain has TRBV7-9 and TRBJ2-3, with 7 bases identical to TRBD2. The sample was PBMCs. The CDR3 coding sequence is TGTGCCAGCAGCTTGCGGCGTCGCGCTAGCGGCGGCACAGATACGCAGTATTTT. This codes for CASSLRRRASGGTDTQYF.